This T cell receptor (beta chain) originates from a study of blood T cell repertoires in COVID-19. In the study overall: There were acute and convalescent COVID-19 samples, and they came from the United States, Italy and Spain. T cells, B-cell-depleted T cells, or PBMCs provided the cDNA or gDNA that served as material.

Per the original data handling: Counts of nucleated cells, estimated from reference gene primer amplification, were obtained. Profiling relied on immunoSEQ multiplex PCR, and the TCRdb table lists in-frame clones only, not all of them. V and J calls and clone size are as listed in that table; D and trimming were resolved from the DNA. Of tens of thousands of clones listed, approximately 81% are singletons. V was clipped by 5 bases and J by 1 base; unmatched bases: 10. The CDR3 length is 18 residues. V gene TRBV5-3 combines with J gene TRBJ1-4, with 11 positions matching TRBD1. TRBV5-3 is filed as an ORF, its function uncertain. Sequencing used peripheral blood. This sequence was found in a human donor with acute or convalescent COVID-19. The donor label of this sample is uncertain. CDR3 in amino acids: CARSPRDRGWITNEKLFF. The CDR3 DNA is TGTGCCAGAAGTCCCCGGGACAGGGGGTGGATAACTAATGAAAAACTGTTTTTT.